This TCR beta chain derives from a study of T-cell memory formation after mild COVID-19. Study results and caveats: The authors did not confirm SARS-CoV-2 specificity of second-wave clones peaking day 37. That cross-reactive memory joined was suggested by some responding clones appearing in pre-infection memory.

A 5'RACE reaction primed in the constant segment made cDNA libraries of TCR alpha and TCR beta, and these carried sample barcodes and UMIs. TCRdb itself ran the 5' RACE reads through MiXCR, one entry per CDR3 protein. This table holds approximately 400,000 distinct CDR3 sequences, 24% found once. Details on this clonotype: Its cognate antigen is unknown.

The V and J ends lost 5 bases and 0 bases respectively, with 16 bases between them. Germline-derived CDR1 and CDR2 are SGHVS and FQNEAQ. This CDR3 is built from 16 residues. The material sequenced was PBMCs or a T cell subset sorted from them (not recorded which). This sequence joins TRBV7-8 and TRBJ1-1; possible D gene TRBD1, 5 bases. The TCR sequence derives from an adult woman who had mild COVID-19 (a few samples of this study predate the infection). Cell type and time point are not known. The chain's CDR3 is CASSPLPGTVNTEAFF. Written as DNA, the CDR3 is TGTGCCAGCAGCCCACTACCCGGGACGGTGAACACTGAAGCTTTCTTT.